This TCR beta chain was identified during a study of regulatory T cells in long-lasting Graves disease. Study conclusions and caveats: Lower TCR diversity was seen in persistent Graves' patients than in newly diagnosed ones.

Both iRepertoire HTBI primers and Arm-PCR of CDR3 regions were used to build the TCR beta libraries. TCRdb re-analysed the multiplex PCR reads in MiXCR, keeping a single row per CDR3 protein. Here the sample spans more than 400,000 distinct CDR3 sequences, 15% to 20% being singletons. This clonotype was seen ten or more times. The target antigen is unknown. The CDR3 is 15 residues long. V gave up 2 bases and J gave up 1 base; unmatched junction bases: 2. Germline CDR1 SGHRS, CDR2 YFSETQ. The time point was: newly diagnosed GD, antithyroid drugs for less than 3 months. RNA from PBMCs was the source of the TCR library. Patient provenance is recorded as an endocrinology department in Xi'an, China. This sample was shared with a second study, whose subject was T cells in Graves' hyperthyroidism and ophthalmopathy.

The J gene is TRBJ2-1, the V gene TRBV5-1; 8 nucleotides line up with TRBD2. This clonotype was sampled from a woman under 40 with Graves disease. The specimen was peripheral blood mononuclear cells (PBMCs), collected at new diagnosis, from a patient treated with antithyroid drugs. CDR3 in amino acids: CASSFGGVSYNEQFF. DNA of the CDR3: TGCGCCAGCAGCTTCGGGGGGGTGTCCTACAATGAGCAGTTCTTC.